This T cell receptor beta chain emerged from a study of T-cell reconstitution after alpha-beta-depleted transplantation in children. The table lists this clonotype with a few counts. The target antigen is unknown. Unique molecular identifiers were used to barcode this TCRbeta library. TCRdb passed the PCR reads through MiXCR, listing each CDR3 protein once. The data hold around 370,000 distinct CDR3 sequences, with 15% to 20% observed a single time. Study findings and constraints: Two months or so post-transplant, alpha-beta T cells reportedly derived from several hundred expanded graft clones. T cells produced anew were the main source of T-cell counts and diversity one year after transplant.

Unmatched junction bases numbered 2, after V lost 5 bases and J lost 4 bases. This CDR3 is built from 14 residues. Germline-derived CDR1 and CDR2 are SGHTA and FQGTGA. This clonotype was sampled from a male patient aged 2-15 years who had a stem cell transplant for acute lymphoblastic leukemia, so the T cells may come from the graft donor. The material sequenced was PBMCs, mostly from graft donor cells, taken 360 days after TCRalphabeta/CD19-depleted stem cell transplant. V usage is TRBV7-3 and J usage is TRBJ2-2; 9 bases match TRBD1. CDR3 DNA: TGTGCCAGCAGCCCGACAGGGGGCACCGGGGAGCTGTTTTTT. Its translation: CASSPTGGTGELFF.